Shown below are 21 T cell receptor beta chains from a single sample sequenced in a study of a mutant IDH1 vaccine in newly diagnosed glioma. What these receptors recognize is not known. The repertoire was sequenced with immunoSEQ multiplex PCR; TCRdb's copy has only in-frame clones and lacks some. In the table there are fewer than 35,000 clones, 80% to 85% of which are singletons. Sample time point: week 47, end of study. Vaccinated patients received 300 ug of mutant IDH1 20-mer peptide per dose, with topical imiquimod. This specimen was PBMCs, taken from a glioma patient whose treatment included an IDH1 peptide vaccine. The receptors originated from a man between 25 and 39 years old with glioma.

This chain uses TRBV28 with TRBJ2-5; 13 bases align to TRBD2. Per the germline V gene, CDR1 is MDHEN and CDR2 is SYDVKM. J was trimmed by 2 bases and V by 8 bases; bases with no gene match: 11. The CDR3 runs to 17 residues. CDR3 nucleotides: TGTGCCAGCGAACCGGGACTAGCGGGACTTGGACAAGAGACCCAGTACTTC. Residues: CASEPGLAGLGQETQYF. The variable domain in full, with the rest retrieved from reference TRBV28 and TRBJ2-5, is DVKVTQSSRYLVKRTGEKVFLECVQDMDHENMFWYRQDPGLGLRLIYFSYDVKMKEKGDIPEGYSVSREKKERFSLILESASTNQTSMYLCASEPGLAGLGQETQYFGPGTRLLVL.

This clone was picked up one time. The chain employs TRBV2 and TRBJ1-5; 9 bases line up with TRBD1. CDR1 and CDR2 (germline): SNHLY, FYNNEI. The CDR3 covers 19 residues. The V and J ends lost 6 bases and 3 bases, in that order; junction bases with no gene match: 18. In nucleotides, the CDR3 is TGTGCCAGCAGAGCAGAGTCCGGGACAGGGTCAACTAACAATCAGCCCCAGCATTTT. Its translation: CASRAESGTGSTNNQPQHF.

The CDR3 loop reads CASSSLTGDAYEQYF. DNA of the CDR3: TGTGCCAGCAGCTCCCTGACAGGGGATGCCTACGAGCAGTACTTC. The chain combines TRBV5-5 with TRBJ2-7; 8 positions match TRBD1. This CDR3 is built from 15 residues. Germline loops: CDR1 SGHKS, CDR2 YYEKEE (reference sequence). The trim removed 3 bases at V and 2 bases at J, leaving 7 bases unmatched.

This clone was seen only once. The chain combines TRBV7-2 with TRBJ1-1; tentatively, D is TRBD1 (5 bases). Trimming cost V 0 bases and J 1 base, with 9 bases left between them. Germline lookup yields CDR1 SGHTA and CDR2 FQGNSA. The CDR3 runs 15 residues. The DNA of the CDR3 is TGTGCCAGCAGCTTAGCGCGGGGCAGGAACACTGAAGCTTTCTTT. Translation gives CASSLARGRNTEAFF.

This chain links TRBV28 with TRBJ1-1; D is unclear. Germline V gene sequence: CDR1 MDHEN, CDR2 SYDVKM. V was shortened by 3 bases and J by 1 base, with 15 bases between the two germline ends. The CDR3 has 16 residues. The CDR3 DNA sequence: TGTGCCAGCAGTTTTAATAGTCGGGGAGGGAACACTGAAGCTTTCTTT. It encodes CASSFNSRGGNTEAFF.

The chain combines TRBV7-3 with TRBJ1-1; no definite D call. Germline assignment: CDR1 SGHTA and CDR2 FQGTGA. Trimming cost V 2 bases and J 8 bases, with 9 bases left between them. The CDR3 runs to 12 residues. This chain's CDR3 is CASSLSYREAFF. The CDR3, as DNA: TGTGCCAGCAGCTTATCATATAGAGAAGCTTTCTTT.

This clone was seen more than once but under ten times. CDR3: CASREGYEKLFF. In DNA form, the CDR3 reads TGTGCCAGCAGGGAGGGGTACGAAAAACTGTTTTTT. This rearrangement joins TRBV28 to TRBJ1-4, with a tentative D call TRBD1 (5 bases). In germline, CDR1 is MDHEN, CDR2 SYDVKM. This CDR3 region has 12 residues. Trimming took 6 bases from V and 8 from J, leaving 10 bases between them.

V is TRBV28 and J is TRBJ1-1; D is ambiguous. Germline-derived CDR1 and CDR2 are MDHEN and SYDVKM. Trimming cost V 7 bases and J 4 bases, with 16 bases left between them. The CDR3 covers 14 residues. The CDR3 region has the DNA TGTGCCAGCACTCACCTGGGAGGTGTCACTGAAGCTTTCTTT. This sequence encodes CASTHLGGVTEAFF.

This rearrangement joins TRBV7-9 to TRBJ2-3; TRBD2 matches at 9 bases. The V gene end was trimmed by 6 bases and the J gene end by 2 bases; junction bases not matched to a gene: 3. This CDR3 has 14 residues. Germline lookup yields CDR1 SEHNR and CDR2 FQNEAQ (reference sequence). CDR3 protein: CASSERGATDTQYF. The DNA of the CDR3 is TGTGCCAGCAGTGAGCGGGGGGCCACAGATACGCAGTATTTT.

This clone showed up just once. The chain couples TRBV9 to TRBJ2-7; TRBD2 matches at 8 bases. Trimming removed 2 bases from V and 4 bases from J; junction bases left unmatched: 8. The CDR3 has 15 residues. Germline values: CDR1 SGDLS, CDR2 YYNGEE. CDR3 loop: CASSVSPGLEYEQYF. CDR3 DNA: TGTGCCAGCAGCGTCTCCCCGGGACTAGAATACGAGCAGTACTTC. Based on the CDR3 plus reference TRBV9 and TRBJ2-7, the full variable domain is DSGVTQTPKHLITATGQRVTLRCSPRSGDLSVYWYQQSLDQGLQFLIQYYNGEERAKGNILERFSAQQFPDLHSELNLSSLELGDSALYFCASSVSPGLEYEQYFGPGTRLTVT.

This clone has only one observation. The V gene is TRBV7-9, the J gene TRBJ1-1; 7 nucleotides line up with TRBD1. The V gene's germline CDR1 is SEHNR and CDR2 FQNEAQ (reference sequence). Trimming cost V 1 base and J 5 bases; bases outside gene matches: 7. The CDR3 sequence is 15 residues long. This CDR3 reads CASSLVEGARTEAFF. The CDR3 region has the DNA TGTGCCAGCAGCTTAGTTGAGGGGGCTCGTACTGAAGCTTTCTTT.

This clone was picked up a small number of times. The CDR3 nucleotides read TGTGCCAGCAGCTTAGCCAGGGCCAATGAGCAGTTCTTC. As protein: CASSLARANEQFF. The chain couples TRBV7-6 to TRBJ2-1; D possibly corresponds to TRBD1 (5 bases). Germline CDR1 and CDR2: SGHVS and FNYEAQ. The CDR3 has 13 amino acids. V was trimmed by 0 bases and J by 6 bases, leaving 6 bases between them.

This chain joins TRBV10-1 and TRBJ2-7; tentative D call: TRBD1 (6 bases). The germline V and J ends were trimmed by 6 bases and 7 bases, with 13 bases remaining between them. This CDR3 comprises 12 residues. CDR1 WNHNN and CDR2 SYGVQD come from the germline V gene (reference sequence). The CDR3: CASSQGPREQYF. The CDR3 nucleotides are TGCGCCAGCAGCCAGGGGCCGCGGGAGCAGTACTTC.

CDR3 amino acids: CASSPGATRSTDTQYF. In nucleotides, the CDR3 is TGTGCCAGCAGCCCCGGAGCAACAAGGAGCACAGATACGCAGTATTTT. The rearrangement uses TRBV27 and TRBJ2-3; D unclear. V was shortened by 6 bases and J by 0 bases, with 16 bases between the two germline ends. Germline CDR1 reads MNHEY; CDR2 reads SMNVEV (reference sequence). The CDR3 runs to 16 residues.

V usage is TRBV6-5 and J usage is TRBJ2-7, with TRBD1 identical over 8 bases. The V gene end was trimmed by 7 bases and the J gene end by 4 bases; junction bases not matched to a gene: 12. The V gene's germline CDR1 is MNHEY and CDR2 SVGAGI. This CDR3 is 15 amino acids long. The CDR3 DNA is TGTGCCAGCAATCCCGGACAGGGAACTTCTTACGAGCAGTACTTC. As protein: CASNPGQGTSYEQYF.

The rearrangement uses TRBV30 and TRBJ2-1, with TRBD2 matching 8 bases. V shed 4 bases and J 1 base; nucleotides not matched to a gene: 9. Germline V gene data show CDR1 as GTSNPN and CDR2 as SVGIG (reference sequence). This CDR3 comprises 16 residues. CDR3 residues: CAWTRGSGKSYNEQFF. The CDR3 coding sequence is TGTGCCTGGACTCGGGGTAGCGGGAAATCCTACAATGAGCAGTTCTTC.

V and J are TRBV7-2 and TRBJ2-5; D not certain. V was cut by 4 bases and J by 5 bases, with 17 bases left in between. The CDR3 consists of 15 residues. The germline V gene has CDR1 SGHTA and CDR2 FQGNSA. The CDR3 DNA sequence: TGTGCCAGCAGCTCCTCGTCGGACCGATCGGAGACCCAGTACTTC. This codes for CASSSSSDRSETQYF.

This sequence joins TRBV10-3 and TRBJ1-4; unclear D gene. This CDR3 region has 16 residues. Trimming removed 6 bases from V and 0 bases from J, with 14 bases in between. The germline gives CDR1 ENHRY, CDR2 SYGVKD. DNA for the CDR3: TGTGCCATCAGCGTTCTCTCGGGGTCAACTAATGAAAAACTGTTTTTT. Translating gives CAISVLSGSTNEKLFF.

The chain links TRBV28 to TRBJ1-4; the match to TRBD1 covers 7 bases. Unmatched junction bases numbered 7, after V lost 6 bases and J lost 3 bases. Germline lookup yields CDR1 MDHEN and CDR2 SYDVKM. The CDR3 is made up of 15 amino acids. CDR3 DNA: TGTGCCAGCAGGATTGACAGGGTACCTAATGAAAAACTGTTTTTT. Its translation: CASRIDRVPNEKLFF.

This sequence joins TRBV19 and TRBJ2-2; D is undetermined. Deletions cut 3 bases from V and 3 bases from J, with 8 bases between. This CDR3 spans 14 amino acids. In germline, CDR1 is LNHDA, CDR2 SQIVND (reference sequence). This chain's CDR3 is CASSISADTGELFF. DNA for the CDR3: TGTGCCAGTAGTATTTCCGCCGACACCGGGGAGCTGTTTTTT.

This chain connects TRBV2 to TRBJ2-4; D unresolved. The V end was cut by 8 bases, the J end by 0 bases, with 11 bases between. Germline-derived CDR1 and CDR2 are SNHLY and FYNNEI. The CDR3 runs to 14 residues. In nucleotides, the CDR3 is TGTGCCAGCTCCCGACCGATAGCCAAAAACATTCAGTACTTC. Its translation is CASSRPIAKNIQYF.